This T cell receptor beta chain originates from a study of cytomegalovirus exposure and HLA in healthy donors. Study-level findings and limits: Most TCR sequences proved rare, with some public TCRs found in many donors. Investigators reported approximately 150 TCR beta chains as tied to cytomegalovirus. According to a later analysis, TCR clusters from the first cohort tended to co-occur in the 120 or so validation repertoires.

The protocol was immunoSEQ multiplex PCR, while the TCRdb copy is restricted to in-frame clones and leaves out a portion. Of 100,000 to 150,000 clones detected, about 88% appear once; the ten largest clones hold around 1.2%. Turning to this clone: The target antigen is unknown.

The CDR3 sequence is 13 residues long. V lost 6 bases to trimming and J lost 2 bases, with 10 bases between them. CDR1 and CDR2 (germline): SNHLY, FYNNEI. The donors were part of the validation cohort of roughly 130 subjects. That cohort was separate from the first cohort, which comprised some 670 subjects. The sequence came from a woman in her late teens or twenties in good health and CMV-seronegative. Specimen: PBMCs. V is TRBV2 and J is TRBJ1-2; the D gene is possibly TRBD1 (6 bases). The CDR3 sequence: CASRGGANYGYTF. Here the CDR3 DNA reads TGTGCCAGCAGAGGGGGAGCCAACTATGGCTACACCTTC.